The 19 T cell receptor beta chains listed next were all sequenced from one sample in a study of human T cells and chemical hapten exposure. From the RACE reads, TCRdb called clonotypes with MiXCR, one entry per CDR3 protein. Found here are tens of thousands of distinct CDR3 sequences, 7.6% of them singletons; the top ten hold 1.3%. Time point meaning: pre-sensitization, week 0. The treatment here: therapeutic diphenylcyclopropenone sensitization with weekly scalp DPC. The sample was whole blood, taken in connection with sensitization to the hapten diphenylcyclopropenone (DPC). All receptors derive from a woman aged 50 to 60 with alopecia areata. Some clones in this sample may be carry-over from other donors' samples.

This clonotype was seen at least ten times. V gene TRBV28 combines with J gene TRBJ1-2; D gene unclear. The ends were cut back, 6 bases at V and 7 bases at J, with 18 bases in the middle. The CDR3 extends over 14 amino acids. Germline V lookup: CDR1 MDHEN, CDR2 SYDVKM. Written as DNA, the CDR3 is TGTGCCAGCAGGACCGACGGAGTAATGGGTGGCTACACCTTC. Its protein is CASRTDGVMGGYTF.

This clonotype was counted many times. V and J are TRBV28 and TRBJ1-1; D remains unclear. V lost 2 bases to trimming and J lost 10 bases, with 11 bases between them. CDR1 is MDHEN, CDR2 SYDVKM, per germline. The CDR3 has 12 amino acids. CDR3 DNA: TGTGCCAGCAGTTTAAGCCAACTTGTAGCTTTCTTT. This sequence encodes CASSLSQLVAFF.

In its sample, this clonotype was seen many times. The V call is TRBV19, the J call TRBJ1-5; 9 bases are shared with TRBD1. The CDR3 runs 17 residues. The trim removed 3 bases at V and 3 bases at J, leaving 9 bases unmatched. CDR1 is LNHDA, CDR2 SQIVND, per germline (reference sequence). As DNA, the CDR3 is TGTGCCAGTAGTATTAGGTCTACAGGGGGCTCCAATCAGCCCCAGCATTTT. This translates into CASSIRSTGGSNQPQHF.

This clonotype was detected ten times or more. V and J are TRBV19 and TRBJ2-2; D uncertain. The CDR3 has 11 residues. Germline V gene data show CDR1 as LNHDA and CDR2 as SQIVND (reference sequence). V was clipped by 7 bases and J by 6 bases, with 6 bases between them. As DNA, the CDR3 is TGTGCCAGTAAAATTTCCGGGGAGCTGTTTTTT. This gives the protein CASKISGELFF.

This clonotype was observed a handful of times. The V call is TRBV11-3, the J call TRBJ1-1; D is unclear. This CDR3 is 15 amino acids long. Between the trimmed V and J ends, which lost 1 base and 0 bases, there was a span of 9 bases. In germline, CDR1 is SGHNT, CDR2 YENEEA. The CDR3 nucleotides read TGTGCCAGCAGCTTAGGGGTACGCATGAACACTGAAGCTTTCTTT. Amino acids: CASSLGVRMNTEAFF.

There are many counts of this clonotype. The chain recombines TRBV25-1 with TRBJ1-1, with 7 bases lining up with TRBD1. Trimming cost V 6 bases and J 14 bases; bases outside gene matches: 9. CDR1 and CDR2 (germline): MGHDK, SYGVNS. This CDR3 is 11 amino acids long. The CDR3 spells CASSPGTVGFF. The CDR3 region has the DNA TGTGCCAGCAGCCCCGGGACAGTGGGGTTCTTT.

Remarks on this clonotype: The junction and the germline gene differ at one end; a read error may be behind it. The chain uses TRBV2 and TRBJ1-2; possibly TRBD1 for D (6 bases). The germline CDR1 and CDR2 sequences are SNHLY and FYNNEI. CDR3 size: 15 residues. In nucleotides, the CDR3 is TGTGCCAGCAGTCCGAGACGGACAGCTAACTATGGCTGCACCTTC. It specifies CASSPRRTANYGCTF.

This clonotype is medium-sized. The chain links TRBV5-6 to TRBJ2-1, with TRBD2 matching 13 bases. V shed 4 bases and J 4 bases; nucleotides not matched to a gene: 8. The germline V gene encodes CDR1 SGHDT and CDR2 YYEEEE. The CDR3 is 17 amino acids. Here the CDR3 DNA reads TGTGCCAGCAGCCTTTGGACTAGCGGGAGAGGATACAATGAGCAGTTCTTC. This encodes CASSLWTSGRGYNEQFF.

The table lists this clonotype with many counts. The J gene is TRBJ2-2, the V gene TRBV28; the D gene is possibly TRBD2 (6 bases). Trimming shortened V by 1 base and J by 5 bases, and 11 bases separated the two germline ends. The CDR3 contains 15 residues. The germline gives CDR1 MDHEN, CDR2 SYDVKM. CDR3 protein: CASSLSGEGTGELFF. CDR3 sequence (DNA): TGTGCCAGCAGTTTATCGGGAGAGGGGACCGGGGAGCTGTTTTTT.

This clonotype was seen ten or more times. V is TRBV7-2 and J is TRBJ2-5; D gene uncertain. This CDR3 has 12 residues. V was trimmed by 2 bases and J by 2 bases, leaving 3 bases between them. Germline assignment: CDR1 SGHTA and CDR2 FQGNSA. Written as DNA, the CDR3 is TGTGCCAGCAGCTTAAGGCAAGAGACCCAGTACTTC. Its protein is CASSLRQETQYF.

This clonotype was detected ten times or more. The V call is TRBV12-3 or TRBV12-4, the J call TRBJ1-5; D may be TRBD1 (5 bases). Trimming took off 2 bases at V and 7 bases at J, with 12 bases between the two ends. The CDR3 has 14 amino acids. CDR3 DNA sequence: TGTGCCAGCAGTTTATCAGGGCAGAAACAGCCCCAGCATTTT. This encodes CASSLSGQKQPQHF.

The V call is TRBV11-2, the J call TRBJ2-2, with 7 bases aligning to TRBD2. Germline loops: CDR1 SGHAT, CDR2 FQNNGV. V shed 3 bases, J shed 8 bases, and the junction held 6 bases outside the gene matches. The CDR3 sequence is 14 residues long. The CDR3 here is CASSFGGSSGELFF. In DNA, the CDR3 is TGTGCCAGCAGCTTTGGCGGGAGCTCAGGGGAGCTGTTTTTT. The full variable domain, in which reference TRBV11-2 and TRBJ2-2 provide the parts outside the CDR3, is EAGVAQSPRYKIIEKRQSVAFWCNPISGHATLYWYQQILGQGPKLLIQFQNNGVVDDSQLPKDRFSAERLKGVDSTLKIQPAKLEDSAVYLCASSFGGSSGELFFGEGSRLTVL.

This clonotype showed up many times. The chain uses TRBV7-9 and TRBJ2-3; unclear D gene. There are 12 residues in the CDR3. CDR1 is SEHNR, CDR2 FQNEAQ, per germline (reference sequence). Trimming left V 5 bases short and J 5 bases short, with 8 bases between. In nucleotides, the CDR3 is TGTGCCAGCAGCCCGAAGGTAGATACGCAGTATTTT. Encoded protein: CASSPKVDTQYF.

This clonotype was detected only a few times. CDR3 loop: CASSLVARAEQFF. In nucleotides, the CDR3 is TGTGCCAGCAGCTTAGTAGCTAGGGCTGAGCAGTTCTTC. V and J are TRBV7-3 and TRBJ2-1; D is undetermined. CDR3 length equals 13 residues. In germline, CDR1 is SGHTA, CDR2 FQGTGA. The V gene lost 2 bases and the J gene lost 9 bases, with 11 bases spanning the gap.

This clonotype was observed a few times. J is TRBJ1-4 and V is TRBV3-1; D may be TRBD1 (5 bases). The V and J ends lost 8 bases and 12 bases respectively, with 13 bases between them. This CDR3 contains 11 residues. Germline CDR1 is LGHDT and CDR2 is YNNKEL (reference sequence). CDR3 nucleotide sequence: TGTGCCAGCCGGGGGACGTCCGAACTGTTTTTT. It translates to CASRGTSELFF.

V is TRBV2 and J is TRBJ2-7, with no clear D. V was cut by 5 bases and J by 3 bases, with 11 bases left in between. CDR1 is SNHLY and CDR2 is FYNNEI in the germline V gene. There are 13 residues in the CDR3. The CDR3 bases are TGTGCCAGCAGTCCTAGACCTGACTACGAGCAGTACTTC. This codes for CASSPRPDYEQYF.

Only a few counts were recorded for this clonotype. The rearrangement uses TRBV10-1 and TRBJ2-5, with D possibly being TRBD2 (5 bases). V was shortened by 3 bases and J by 5 bases, with 16 bases between the two germline ends. Per germline, CDR1 WNHNN and CDR2 SYGVQD (reference sequence). The CDR3 length is 15 residues. CDR3 region: CASSDSTGGGETQYF. The CDR3 DNA sequence: TGCGCCAGCAGTGACTCGACCGGTGGCGGGGAGACCCAGTACTTC.

This clonotype was seen repeatedly, ten times or more. The chain links TRBV7-6 to TRBJ2-1, with D tentatively TRBD1 (6 bases). The CDR3 runs 15 residues. V lost 5 bases and J lost 0, with 11 bases in between. CDR1 and CDR2 from the germline V gene are SGHVS and FNYEAQ. The CDR3 protein is CASSPGAGSYNEQFF. In DNA form, the CDR3 reads TGTGCCAGCAGCCCAGGGGCAGGCTCCTACAATGAGCAGTTCTTC. The full variable domain, its missing parts supplied by reference TRBV7-6 and TRBJ2-1, is GAGVSQSPRYKVTKRGQDVALRCDPISGHVSLYWYRQALGQGPEFLTYFNYEAQQDKSGLPNDRFSAERPEGSISTLTIQRTEQRDSAMYRCASSPGAGSYNEQFFGPGTRLTVL.

This clonotype was seen at least ten times. This chain connects TRBV18 to TRBJ1-2; TRBD1 agrees at 9 bases. Trimming at V came to 3 bases and at J to 4 bases, leaving 3 bases not matched to a gene. The CDR3 runs 14 residues. CDR1 is KGHSH, CDR2 LQKENI, per germline. CDR3 sequence (DNA): TGTGCCAGCTCACCGGACAGGGGAGGCTATGGCTACACCTTC. It translates to CASSPDRGGYGYTF.